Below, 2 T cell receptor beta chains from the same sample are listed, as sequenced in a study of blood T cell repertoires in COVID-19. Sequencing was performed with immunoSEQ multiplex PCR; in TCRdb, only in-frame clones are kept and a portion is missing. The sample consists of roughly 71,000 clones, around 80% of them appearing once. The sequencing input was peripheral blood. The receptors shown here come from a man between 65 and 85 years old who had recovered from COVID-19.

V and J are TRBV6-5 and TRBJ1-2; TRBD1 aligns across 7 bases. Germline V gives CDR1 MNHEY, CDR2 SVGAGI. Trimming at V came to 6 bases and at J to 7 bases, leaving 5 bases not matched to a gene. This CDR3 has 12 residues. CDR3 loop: CASRTGRVGYTF. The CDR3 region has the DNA TGTGCCAGCAGGACAGGGCGGGTTGGCTACACCTTC.

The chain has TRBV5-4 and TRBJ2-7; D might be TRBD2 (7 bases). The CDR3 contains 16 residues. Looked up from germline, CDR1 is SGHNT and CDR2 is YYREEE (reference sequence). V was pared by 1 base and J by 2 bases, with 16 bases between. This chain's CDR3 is CASSLMGGQLTYEQYF. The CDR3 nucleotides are TGTGCCAGCAGCTTGATGGGGGGGCAGCTCACCTACGAGCAGTACTTC.